This paragraph covers one T cell receptor (beta chain) sequence. Amplification used 60 Vbeta primers and 13 Jbeta primers. TCRdb keeps only in-frame clones here, not all; method: immunoSEQ multiplex PCR. The table records about 120,000 clones, more than 80% of them present only once. CDR1 and CDR2 (germline): MNHNY, SVGAGI (reference sequence). V lost 4 bases to trimming and J lost 1 base; unmatched junction nucleotides: 1. The CDR3 covers 14 residues. The data belong to a study of cytomegalovirus exposure and HLA in healthy donors. Overall study: Assignment to the Caucasian-associated ancestry cluster applied to around 80% of the approximately 420 genotyped donors.

The sequence derives from a man aged 40-50 years in good health and CMV-seronegative. The rearrangement joins TRBV6-6 to TRBJ2-7, with 10 bases identical to TRBD1. The sample consisted of PBMCs. The CDR3 bases are TGTGCCAGCAGTTGGGGACAGGGGTCCTACGAGCAGTACTTC. Its translation: CASSWGQGSYEQYF.